The next 20 T cell receptor beta chains were all read from a single sample in a study of T cell responses to AZD1222 COVID-19 vaccine. Measured with immunoSEQ multiplex PCR; TCRdb has only the in-frame clones, and not every one. Of approximately 140,000 clones detected, 80% to 90% appear once; the ten largest clones hold approximately 5.1%. The sequenced sample was peripheral blood, obtained on day 0 of AZD1222 vaccination. These receptors originate from an adult in good health.

Comment on this clone: Other DNA sequences in this sample translate to the same CDR3. Written as DNA, the CDR3 is TGTGCCAGCAGCTTAGCGTTGAACACTGAAGCTTTCTTT. It specifies CASSLALNTEAFF. This chain joins TRBV7-2 and TRBJ1-1; no firm D call. The length of the CDR3 is 13 residues. Trimming stripped 0 bases from V and 0 bases from J, with 2 bases between. The germline CDR1 and CDR2 sequences are SGHTA and FQGNSA. Supplemented by reference TRBV7-2 and TRBJ1-1, the full variable domain reads GAGVSQSPSNKVTEKGKDVELRCDPISGHTALYWYRQSLGQGLEFLIYFQGNSAPDKSGLPSDRFSAERTGGSVSTLTIQRTQQEDSAVYLCASSLALNTEAFFGQGTRLTVV.

For the CDR3, the DNA is TGTGCCAGCAGCCATTCATTGAGCGGGAGAGAAGAGACCCAGTACTTC. It is translated as CASSHSLSGREETQYF. V usage is TRBV3-1 (or the pseudogene TRBV3-2) and J usage is TRBJ2-5; 8 nucleotides align to TRBD2. The trim removed 3 bases at V and 3 bases at J, leaving 9 bases unmatched. The CDR3 contains 16 residues. From germline, CDR1 is LGHDT and CDR2 YNNKEL (reference sequence).

The rearrangement links TRBV2 to TRBJ1-2, with D maybe TRBD1 (6 bases). V lost 8 bases to trimming and J lost 2 bases, with 15 bases between them. Germline loops: CDR1 SNHLY, CDR2 FYNNEI. CDR3 size: 14 residues. CDR3 nucleotide sequence: TGTGCCAGCTCGCAACAGGGTCTCAACTATGGCTACACCTTC. Amino acids: CASSQQGLNYGYTF.

The chain is built from TRBV29-1 and TRBJ2-1; perhaps TRBD2 as D (6 bases). V dropped 0 bases and J dropped 1 base, with 16 bases sitting between them. The CDR3 totals 17 residues. Per the germline V gene, CDR1 is SQVTM and CDR2 is ANQGSEA. The CDR3 region has the DNA TGCAGCGTTGAAGAGGTCCCCAGGGAGGTTTCCTACAATGAGCAGTTCTTC. Its protein is CSVEEVPREVSYNEQFF.

This clone occurred a few times. This chain uses TRBV5-1 with TRBJ2-7; TRBD1 agrees at 7 bases. After removal of 0 bases from V and 7 bases from J, the junction contained 16 bases not matched to a gene. The CDR3 extends over 17 amino acids. Germline CDR1 reads SGHRS; CDR2 reads YFSETQ. CDR3 sequence: CASSLAISVGTAKEQYF. CDR3 DNA: TGCGCCAGCAGCTTGGCTATATCGGTGGGGACAGCCAAAGAGCAGTACTTC.

The V and J genes are TRBV2 and TRBJ1-1, with 7 bases aligning to TRBD1. Germline CDR1 is SNHLY and CDR2 is FYNNEI. With 6 bases clipped from V and 10 bases from J, the junction kept 8 bases outside the gene matches. The CDR3 is 12 amino acids. The CDR3: CASRAGQAAAFF. The CDR3 DNA reads as TGTGCCAGCAGAGCTGGACAGGCTGCAGCTTTCTTT. Based on the CDR3 plus reference TRBV2 and TRBJ1-1, the full variable domain is EPEVTQTPSHQVTQMGQEVILRCVPISNHLYFYWYRQILGQKVEFLVSFYNNEISEKSEIFDDQFSVERPDGSNFTLKIRSTKLEDSAMYFCASRAGQAAAFFGQGTRLTVV.

The chain recombines TRBV4-2 with TRBJ2-3; unclear D gene. Trimming removed 2 bases at V and 1 base at J, with 13 bases between. CDR1 LGHNA and CDR2 YNFKEQ come from the germline V gene. The CDR3 sequence is 16 residues long. The CDR3 loop reads CASSQRIQTGTDTQYF. CDR3 bases: TGTGCCAGCAGCCAACGGATTCAGACTGGCACAGATACGCAGTATTTT.

CDR3 sequence (DNA): TGTGCCAGTAATAGGCCGATTCTGGGACAGGGGAACACTGAAGCTTTCTTT. This encodes CASNRPILGQGNTEAFF. The chain couples TRBV19 to TRBJ1-1; 9 nucleotides line up with TRBD1. V lost 7 bases to trimming and J lost 1 base; unmatched junction nucleotides: 13. There are 17 residues in the CDR3. Germline CDR1 reads LNHDA; CDR2 reads SQIVND (reference sequence).

The chain carries TRBV19 and TRBJ2-7, with D possibly called TRBD1 or TRBD2 (5 bases each). Germline CDR1 and CDR2: LNHDA and SQIVND (reference sequence). The CDR3 has 15 amino acids. V was pared by 7 bases and J by 3 bases, with 19 bases between. The CDR3 sequence: CASTTKWGNNYEQYF. Written as DNA, the CDR3 is TGTGCCAGTACAACAAAGTGGGGGAACAACTACGAGCAGTACTTC.

The CDR3 reads CASSDPHETQYF. CDR3 nucleotide sequence: TGTGCCAGCAGTGATCCTCATGAGACCCAGTACTTC. The chain employs TRBV2 and TRBJ2-5; D ambiguous. The germline V and J ends were trimmed by 3 bases and 5 bases, with 7 bases remaining between them. CDR1 SNHLY and CDR2 FYNNEI come from the germline V gene. This CDR3 is built from 12 residues.

The rearrangement joins TRBV4-1 to TRBJ1-3; tentative D call: TRBD1 (5 bases). Germline CDR1 MGHRA, CDR2 YSYEKL. This CDR3 region has 15 residues. V was trimmed by 4 bases and J by 0 bases, leaving 10 bases between them. The CDR3 region is CASSRDSGSGNTIYF. CDR3 DNA sequence: TGCGCCAGCAGCCGAGACAGTGGCTCTGGAAACACCATATATTTT.

The V gene is TRBV7-2, the J gene TRBJ2-5, with 10 bases lining up with TRBD2. The germline V gene has CDR1 SGHTA and CDR2 FQGNSA. Trimming removed 0 bases from V and 2 bases from J; junction bases left unmatched: 3. This CDR3 is 16 amino acids long. The CDR3 nucleotides are TGTGCCAGCAGCTTAGCTAGGGGACTAGCGCAAGAGACCCAGTACTTC. The encoded protein is CASSLARGLAQETQYF.

The V gene is TRBV10-3, the J gene TRBJ1-1; D possibly corresponds to TRBD1 (5 bases). V lost 7 bases and J lost 1, with 10 bases in between. Germline loops: CDR1 ENHRY, CDR2 SYGVKD. The CDR3 is 13 amino acids. CDR3 region: CAITRTGNTEAFF. The CDR3 bases are TGTGCCATCACCCGAACAGGGAACACTGAAGCTTTCTTT.

The rearrangement links TRBV11-3 to TRBJ1-6, with no clear D. This CDR3 has 15 amino acids. Germline-derived CDR1 and CDR2 are SGHNT and YENEEA. The germline V and J ends were trimmed by 7 bases and 7 bases, with 17 bases remaining between them. The DNA of the CDR3 is TGTGCCAGCACCCAGGACCCCCTGGGGAATTCACCCCTCCACTTT. This gives the protein CASTQDPLGNSPLHF.

The chain recombines TRBV27 with TRBJ1-4, with D possibly being TRBD1 (5 bases). The CDR3 is 15 residues long. Trimming cost V 6 bases and J 7 bases, with 18 bases left between them. Looked up from germline, CDR1 is MNHEY and CDR2 is SMNVEV (reference sequence). The CDR3 DNA reads TGTGCCAGCAGACTCAAAGGGGTCCGTGGTGAAAAACTGTTTTTT. Translated: CASRLKGVRGEKLFF.

The chain joins TRBV2 to TRBJ2-7; D gene uncertain. The germline gives CDR1 SNHLY, CDR2 FYNNEI. The CDR3 totals 15 residues. The V and J ends lost 4 bases and 2 bases respectively, with 15 bases between them. CDR3 in DNA: TGTGCCAGCAGTGGTCCTTTAGGGCAGCCCTACGAGCAGTACTTC. Translation: CASSGPLGQPYEQYF. Full variable domain (missing parts from reference TRBV2 and TRBJ2-7): EPEVTQTPSHQVTQMGQEVILRCVPISNHLYFYWYRQILGQKVEFLVSFYNNEISEKSEIFDDQFSVERPDGSNFTLKIRSTKLEDSAMYFCASSGPLGQPYEQYFGPGTRLTVT.

The J gene is TRBJ1-2, the V gene TRBV29-1; 8 nucleotides line up with TRBD1. The ends lost 7 bases at V and 4 bases at J; junction bases unmatched: 11. The CDR3 extends over 14 amino acids. Germline CDR1 and CDR2: SQVTM and ANQGSEA. The CDR3 sequence: CSGGPTGGGYGYTF. The DNA for the CDR3 is TGCAGCGGCGGGCCTACAGGGGGAGGCTATGGCTACACCTTC.

The chain links TRBV19 to TRBJ1-2; D gene uncertain. The CDR3 is 13 residues long. Germline CDR1 and CDR2: LNHDA and SQIVND (reference sequence). Deletions cut 5 bases from V and 4 bases from J, with 11 bases between. The CDR3 spells CASSSLPVYGYTF. The CDR3 coding sequence is TGTGCCAGTAGTTCTCTTCCAGTCTATGGCTACACCTTC.

This chain joins TRBV10-2 and TRBJ2-1, with a weak D call TRBD2 (5 bases). This CDR3 has 14 amino acids. CDR1 is WSHSY, CDR2 SAAADI, per germline. The V end was cut by 3 bases, the J end by 2 bases, with 8 bases between. CDR3 region: CASSDPAAYNEQFF. DNA of the CDR3: TGCGCCAGCAGTGATCCAGCGGCCTACAATGAGCAGTTCTTC.

The chain couples TRBV6-2 or TRBV6-3 to TRBJ2-7; maybe TRBD1 (5 bases). Trimming pared 2 bases from V and 1 base from J, leaving 9 bases between. This CDR3 is 14 amino acids long. Germline V gene sequence: CDR1 MNHEY, CDR2 SVGEGT. As DNA, the CDR3 is TGTGCCAGCAGTTACGAGGCAGGGTCCTACGAGCAGTACTTC. Amino acids: CASSYEAGSYEQYF.